This T cell receptor (beta chain) is drawn from a study of blood T cell repertoires in COVID-19. Overall study: Samples came from the United States, Italy and Spain, spanning acute and convalescent COVID-19. PBMCs, B-cell-depleted T cells, or T cells provided the cDNA or gDNA that made up the material.

Libraries were prepared by immunoSEQ multiplex PCR; TCRdb keeps only in-frame clonotypes and omits some of them. The sample holds under 100,000 clones, over 70% seen once. Per the germline V gene, CDR1 is LNHDA and CDR2 is SQIVND (reference sequence). Trimming stripped 3 bases from V and 2 bases from J, with 8 bases between. CDR3 length equals 14 residues. Sequences were obtained from peripheral blood. The rearrangement uses TRBV19 and TRBJ1-3; D perhaps matches TRBD1 (5 bases). The TCR sequence derives from a man older than 75 with active or convalescent COVID-19. The CDR3 DNA reads as TGTGCCAGTAGTATTTGGACACCTGGAAACACCATATATTTT. This codes for CASSIWTPGNTIYF. The full variable domain, with the rest looked up from reference TRBV19 and TRBJ1-3, is DGGITQSPKYLFRKEGQNVTLSCEQNLNHDAMYWYRQDPGQGLRLIYYSQIVNDFQKGDIAEGYSVSREKKESFPLTVTSAQKNPTAFYLCASSIWTPGNTIYFGEGSWLTVV.